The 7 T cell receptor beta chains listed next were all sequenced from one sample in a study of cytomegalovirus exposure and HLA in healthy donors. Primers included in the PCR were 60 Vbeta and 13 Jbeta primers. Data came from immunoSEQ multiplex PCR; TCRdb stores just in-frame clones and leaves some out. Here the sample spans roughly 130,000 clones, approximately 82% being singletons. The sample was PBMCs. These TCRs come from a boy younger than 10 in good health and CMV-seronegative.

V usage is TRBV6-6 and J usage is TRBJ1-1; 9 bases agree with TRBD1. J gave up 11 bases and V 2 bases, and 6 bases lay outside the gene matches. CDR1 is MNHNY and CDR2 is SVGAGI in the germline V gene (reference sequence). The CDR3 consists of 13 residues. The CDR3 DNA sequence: TGTGCCAGCAGTTACCCTACAGGGGGCTTCGCTTTCTTT. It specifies CASSYPTGGFAFF.

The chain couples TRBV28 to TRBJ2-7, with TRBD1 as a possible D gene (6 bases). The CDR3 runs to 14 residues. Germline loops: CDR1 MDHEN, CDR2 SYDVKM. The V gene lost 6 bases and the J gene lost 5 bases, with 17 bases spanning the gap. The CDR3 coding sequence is TGTGCCAGCAGCCCGACACAGGGTTGGGACGAGCAGTACTTC. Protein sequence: CASSPTQGWDEQYF.

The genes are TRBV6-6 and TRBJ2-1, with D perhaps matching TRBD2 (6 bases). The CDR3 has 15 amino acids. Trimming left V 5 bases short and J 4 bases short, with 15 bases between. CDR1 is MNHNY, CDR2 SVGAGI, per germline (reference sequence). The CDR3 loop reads CASSPNLAEYNEQFF. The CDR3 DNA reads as TGTGCCAGCAGTCCTAATTTAGCGGAATACAATGAGCAGTTCTTC.

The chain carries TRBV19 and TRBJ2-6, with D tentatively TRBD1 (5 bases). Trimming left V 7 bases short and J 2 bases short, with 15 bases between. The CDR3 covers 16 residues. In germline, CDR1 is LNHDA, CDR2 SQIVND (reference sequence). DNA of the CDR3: TGTGCCAGTATCAGCTTACAGGCGACTGGGGCCAACGTCCTGACTTTC. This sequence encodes CASISLQATGANVLTF. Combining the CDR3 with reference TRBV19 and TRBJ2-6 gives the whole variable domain DGGITQSPKYLFRKEGQNVTLSCEQNLNHDAMYWYRQDPGQGLRLIYYSQIVNDFQKGDIAEGYSVSREKKESFPLTVTSAQKNPTAFYLCASISLQATGANVLTFGAGSRLTVL.

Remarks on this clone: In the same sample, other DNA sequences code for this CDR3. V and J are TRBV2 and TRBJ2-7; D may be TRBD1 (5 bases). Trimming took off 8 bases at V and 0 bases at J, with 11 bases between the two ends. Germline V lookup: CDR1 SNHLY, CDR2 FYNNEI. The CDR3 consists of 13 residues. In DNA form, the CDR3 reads TGTGCCAGCTCCCGGCAGGGCTCCTACGAGCAGTACGTC. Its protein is CASSRQGSYEQYV.

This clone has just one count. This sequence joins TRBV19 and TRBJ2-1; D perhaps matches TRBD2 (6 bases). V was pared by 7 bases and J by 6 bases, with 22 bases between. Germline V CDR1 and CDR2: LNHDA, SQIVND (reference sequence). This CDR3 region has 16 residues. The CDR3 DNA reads TGTGCCAGTATCCCTGGACTACCCCCTAAAGGCAATGAGCAGTTCTTC. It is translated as CASIPGLPPKGNEQFF.

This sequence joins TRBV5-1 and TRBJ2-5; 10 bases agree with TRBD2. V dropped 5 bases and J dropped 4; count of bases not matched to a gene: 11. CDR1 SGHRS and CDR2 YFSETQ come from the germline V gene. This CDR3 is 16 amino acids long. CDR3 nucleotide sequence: TGCGCCAGCAGACGGTTGGCCAGCGGGGGGGGAGAGACCCAGTACTTC. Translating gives CASRRLASGGGETQYF.